Presented here are 13 T cell receptor beta chains from one specimen sequenced in a study of tumor-infiltrating lymphocytes in primary liver carcinoma. Both RNA and DNA were isolated together from approximately 20-30 mg of bulk tissue that had not been sorted. Using a constant-region primer together with ProtoScript II reverse transcriptase, TCR beta cDNA was made from roughly 500 ng of total RNA. For TCR beta, libraries were produced by three nested multiplex PCR rounds using slightly modified ARM-PCR. TRBV1-TRBV30 forward primers paired with a C-beta reverse primer were used in the first two PCR rounds, which ran roughly 9 cycles each. TCRdb re-called the multiplex PCR reads with MiXCR, one entry per CDR3 protein. Counted here are approximately 54,000 distinct CDR3 sequences, about three quarters occurring once; the ten biggest clones make up approximately 25%. The sequencing input was liver tumor tissue from sampling region 2. The sample's subset: tumor region T2, inferior pole. The source is a man between 40 and 49 years old with primary liver carcinoma and hepatitis B virus infection.

About this clonotype itself: Germline is not matched at one junction end, which may reflect a read error. The rearrangement joins TRBV4-1 to TRBJ1-5, with TRBD1 as a possible D gene (6 bases). The CDR3 sequence is 15 residues long. Germline CDR1 MGHRA, CDR2 YSYEKL. The CDR3 sequence is CASSSAGGTNQPQHF. The CDR3 region has the DNA TGCGCCAGCAGCTCAGCGGGGGGGACAAATCAACCCCAGCATTTT.

A remark on this clonotype: At one boundary the junction diverges from the germline segment, which might be a read error. The chain couples TRBV11-2 to TRBJ1-2; D is ambiguous. The CDR3 has 14 residues. The germline gives CDR1 SGHAT, CDR2 FQNNGV. The CDR3 reads CASSPANRDYGYTF. DNA for the CDR3: TGTGCCAGCAGCCCAGCCAACAGAGACTATGGGTACACCTTC.

The sample holds many counts of this clonotype. The chain links TRBV6-6 to TRBJ2-5; 10 bases line up with TRBD1. The CDR3 spans 14 residues. CDR1 and CDR2 (germline): MNHNY, SVGAGI (reference sequence). J lost 5 bases, V lost 5 bases, and 5 bases had no gene match. CDR3: CASSPGQGGETQYF. In DNA form, the CDR3 reads TGTGCCAGCAGTCCCGGACAGGGGGGTGAGACCCAGTACTTC.

V and J are TRBV5-1 and TRBJ2-1; 7 bases fit TRBD2. This CDR3 is 15 amino acids long. V trimming: 1 base; J trimming: 8 bases; junction bases outside the gene matches: 9. Germline V lookup: CDR1 SGHRS, CDR2 YFSETQ. The CDR3 loop reads CASSLTSGRADEQFF. The CDR3 DNA reads TGCGCCAGCAGCTTGACTAGTGGGAGGGCCGATGAGCAGTTCTTC.

In its sample, this clonotype was seen many times. J is TRBJ2-1 and V is TRBV28, with 8 bases aligning to TRBD1. CDR3 length equals 15 residues. Germline V gene lookup returns CDR1 MDHEN and CDR2 SYDVKM. The junction had 8 bases not matched to a gene; V was cut back by 7 bases and J by 3 bases. The chain's CDR3 is CASNPGQAFYNEQFF. CDR3 coding DNA: TGTGCCAGCAACCCGGGACAGGCCTTCTACAATGAGCAGTTCTTC.

Regarding this clonotype: A read error may produce the germline difference seen at one junction end. The genes are TRBV29-1 and TRBJ2-7; D gene unclear. Per the germline V gene, CDR1 is SQVTM and CDR2 is ANQGSEA. The CDR3 spans 11 residues. Here the CDR3 DNA reads TGCAGCTTCTCCACATCCTGCGAGCAGTACTTC. This sequence encodes CSFSTSCEQYF.

This clonotype was seen more than once but under ten times. One end of the junction varies from germline; a read error may be responsible. The rearrangement joins TRBV6-5 to TRBJ2-2; D uncertain. This CDR3 comprises 15 residues. Germline CDR1 is MNHEY and CDR2 is SVGAGI. In nucleotides, the CDR3 is TGCGCCACCAGTTACGCAGTGGACGGCACCGGAGAGCTGTTTTTT. This sequence encodes CATSYAVDGTGELFF.

In regard to this clonotype: Its ends do not fully match the called genes, so a read error is possible. The chain uses TRBV11-2 and TRBJ1-2, with no clear D. Germline V gene data show CDR1 as SGHAT and CDR2 as FQNNGV. CDR3 length equals 14 residues. Here the CDR3 reads CTSSPADRDYGYTF. In DNA form, the CDR3 reads TGTACCAGCAGCCCAGCCGATAGGGATTATGGCTACACCTTC.

This clonotype was recorded at least ten times. The V gene is TRBV28, the J gene TRBJ2-7; either TRBD1 or TRBD2 may supply D (5 bases each). Germline V lookup: CDR1 MDHEN, CDR2 SYDVKM. V shed 7 bases and J shed 6 bases, with 25 bases lying between them. CDR3 length: 16 amino acids. The CDR3, as DNA: TGTGCCAGCACCCCTAGCATGGGGAATTGGGGGAGCGAGCAGTACTTC. It specifies CASTPSMGNWGSEQYF.

This chain uses TRBV20-1 with TRBJ1-2; D gene uncertain. The CDR3 is 13 amino acids. The germline V gene has CDR1 DFQATT and CDR2 SNEGSKA (reference sequence). Trimming took 1 base from V and 4 from J, leaving 10 bases between them. The CDR3 sequence: CSARVVQLYGYTF. The CDR3 coding sequence is TGCAGTGCTAGAGTAGTACAGCTCTATGGCTACACCTTC.

This sequence joins TRBV6-1 and TRBJ2-5; D unclear. Trimming shortened V by 4 bases and J by 3 bases, and 6 bases separated the two germline ends. The length of the CDR3 is 12 residues. Germline assignment: CDR1 MNHNS and CDR2 SASEGT. Here the CDR3 reads CASSVNKETQYF. CDR3 coding DNA: TGTGCCAGCAGTGTTAACAAAGAGACCCAGTACTTC.

The rearrangement uses TRBV11-2 and TRBJ2-7; 15 bases map to TRBD2. Germline lookup yields CDR1 SGHAT and CDR2 FQNNGV. This CDR3 is 18 amino acids long. Losses at the gene ends were 2 bases for V and 8 bases for J; bases not matched to a gene: 13. This CDR3 is CASSLSVGLAGGKYKQYF. The DNA of the CDR3 is TGTGCCAGCAGCTTATCCGTTGGACTAGCGGGAGGGAAATACAAGCAGTACTTC.

Written as DNA, the CDR3 is TGTGCCAGCAGTCCCCACACCGGCCAAGAGACCCAGTACTTC. Translating gives CASSPHTGQETQYF. The V call is TRBV25-1, the J call TRBJ2-5; no reliable D call. Trimming removed 5 bases from V and 1 base from J, with 11 bases in between. CDR1 and CDR2 from the germline V gene are MGHDK and SYGVNS. CDR3 length: 14 residues.